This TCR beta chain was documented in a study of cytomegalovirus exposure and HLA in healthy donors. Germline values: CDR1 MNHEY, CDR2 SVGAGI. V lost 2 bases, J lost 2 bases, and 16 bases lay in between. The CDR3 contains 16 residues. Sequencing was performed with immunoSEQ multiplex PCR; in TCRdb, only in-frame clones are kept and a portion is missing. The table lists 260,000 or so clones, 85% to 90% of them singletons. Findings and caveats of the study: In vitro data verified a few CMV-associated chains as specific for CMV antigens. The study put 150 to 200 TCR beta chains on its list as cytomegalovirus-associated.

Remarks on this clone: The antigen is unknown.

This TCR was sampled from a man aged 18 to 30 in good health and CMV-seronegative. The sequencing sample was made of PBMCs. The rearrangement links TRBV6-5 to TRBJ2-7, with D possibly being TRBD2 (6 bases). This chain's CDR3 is CASSYASHGGTYEQYF. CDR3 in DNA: TGTGCCAGCAGTTACGCCTCACACGGGGGAACCTACGAGCAGTACTTC.